In its sample, the clone carrying this T cell receptor (beta chain) was seen a few times. The antigen is undetermined. The sample originates from a study of T cells after yellow fever vaccination. Notes on the study in general: CD4 and CD8 compartments shared a small share of clonotypes.

Germline CDR1 SGHRS, CDR2 YFSETQ. J lost 5 bases, V lost 4 bases, and 4 bases had no gene match. This CDR3 region has 13 residues. TCRdb ran MiXCR on the 5' RACE reads and lists one entry per CDR3 protein. Among 510,000 or so distinct CDR3 sequences, under 25% were seen once, and the ten largest hold over 11%. The material sequenced was PBMCs, taken 15 days after the yellow fever booster vaccination. The TCR sequence derives from a man aged 30 to 39 who received the YFV17D yellow fever vaccine. The V call is TRBV5-1, the J call TRBJ2-7; TRBD2 agrees at 9 bases. Here the CDR3 reads CASSARTSDEQYF. The CDR3 coding sequence is TGCGCCAGCAGCGCGAGGACTAGCGACGAGCAGTACTTC.